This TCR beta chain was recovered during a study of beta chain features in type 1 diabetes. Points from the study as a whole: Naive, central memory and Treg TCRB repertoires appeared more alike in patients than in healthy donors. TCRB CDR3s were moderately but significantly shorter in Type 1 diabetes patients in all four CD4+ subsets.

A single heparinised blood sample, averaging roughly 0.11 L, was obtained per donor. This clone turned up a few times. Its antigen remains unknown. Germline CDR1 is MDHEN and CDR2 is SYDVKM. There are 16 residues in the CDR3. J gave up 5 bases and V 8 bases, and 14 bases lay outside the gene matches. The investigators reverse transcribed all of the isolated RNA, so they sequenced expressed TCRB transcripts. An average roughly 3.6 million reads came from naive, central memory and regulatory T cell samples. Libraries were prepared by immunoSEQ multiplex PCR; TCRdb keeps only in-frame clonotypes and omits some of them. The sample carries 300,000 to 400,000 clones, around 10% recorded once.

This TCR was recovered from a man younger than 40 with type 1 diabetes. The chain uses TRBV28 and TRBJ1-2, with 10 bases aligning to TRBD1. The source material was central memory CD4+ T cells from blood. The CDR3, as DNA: TGTGCCAGCCGGGACAGGGGACCCTCCCTCCTGTATGGCTACACCTTC. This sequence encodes CASRDRGPSLLYGYTF.